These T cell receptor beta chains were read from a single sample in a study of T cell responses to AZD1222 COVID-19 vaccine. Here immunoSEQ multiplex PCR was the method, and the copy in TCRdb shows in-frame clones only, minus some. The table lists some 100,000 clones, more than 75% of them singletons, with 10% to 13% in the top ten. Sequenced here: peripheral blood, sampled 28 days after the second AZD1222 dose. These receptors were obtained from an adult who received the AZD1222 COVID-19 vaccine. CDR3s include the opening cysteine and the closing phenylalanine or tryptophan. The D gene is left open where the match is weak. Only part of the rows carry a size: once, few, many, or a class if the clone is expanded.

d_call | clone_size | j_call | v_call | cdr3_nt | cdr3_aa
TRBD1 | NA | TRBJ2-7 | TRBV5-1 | TGCGCCAGCAGCTTCACAGGGGACCCCTCTCTCGAGCAGTACTTC | CASSFTGDPSLEQYF
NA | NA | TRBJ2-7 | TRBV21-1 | TGTGCCAGGGAAATCGGACTAGCTAGATTTTACGAGCAGTACTTC | CAREIGLARFYEQYF
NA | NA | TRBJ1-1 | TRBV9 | TGTGCCAGCAGCGTCTTCGTGAACACTGAAGCTTTCTTT | CASSVFVNTEAFF
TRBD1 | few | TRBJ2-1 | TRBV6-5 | TGTGCCAGCAGTACCGGACAGGGAGAGCAGTTCTTC | CASSTGQGEQFF
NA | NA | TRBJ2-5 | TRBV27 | TGTGCCAGCAGTCCACAGGAGCTCTGGGAGACCCAGTACTTC | CASSPQELWETQYF
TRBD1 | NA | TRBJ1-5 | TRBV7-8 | TGTGCCAGCAGCTCAGACAGGGTTCAGCCCCAGCATTTT | CASSSDRVQPQHF
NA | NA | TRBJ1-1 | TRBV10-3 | TGTGCCAGTACCACAGGAGATAACACTGAAGCTTTCTTT | CASTTGDNTEAFF
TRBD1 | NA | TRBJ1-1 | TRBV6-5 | TGTGCCAGCAGTTACCTAGGACAGGGACTGCCAGAAGCTTTCTTT | CASSYLGQGLPEAFF
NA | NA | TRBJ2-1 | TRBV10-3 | TGTGCCATCAGACCAGAGAGCTCCTACAATGAGCAGTTCTTC | CAIRPESSYNEQFF
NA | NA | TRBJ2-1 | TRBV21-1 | TGTGCCAGCAGCAACCAGGCCAGGGACTCCTACAATGAGCAGTTCTTC | CASSNQARDSYNEQFF
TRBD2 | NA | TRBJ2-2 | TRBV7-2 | TGTGCCAGCAGCTTAGCCAGCGCCCCGGGGGGCGGGGAGCTGTTTTTT | CASSLASAPGGGELFF
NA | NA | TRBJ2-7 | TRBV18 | TGTGCCAGCTCACCCTCACAGGGTCCCTACGAGCAGTACTTC | CASSPSQGPYEQYF
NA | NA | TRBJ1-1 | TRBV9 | TGTGCCAGCAGCCCTCCCTTCGGCTACCGGGGGAACACTGAAGCTTTCTTT | CASSPPFGYRGNTEAFF
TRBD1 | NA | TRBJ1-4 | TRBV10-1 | TGCGCCAGCAGTCCAGGACAGGGGGGAAAACTGTTTTTT | CASSPGQGGKLFF
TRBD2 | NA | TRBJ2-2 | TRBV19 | TGTGCCAGTAGCCCGACGTTACTAGCGGGAGGGAGCACCGGGGAGCTGTTTTTT | CASSPTLLAGGSTGELFF
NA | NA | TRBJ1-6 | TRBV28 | TGTGCCAGCAGCCTAGGGACAATATCTTCACCCCTCCACTTT | CASSLGTISSPLHF
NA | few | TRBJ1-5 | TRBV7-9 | TGTGCCAGCAGCTTAGCGAGCGGGGGCAATCAGCCCCAGCATTTT | CASSLASGGNQPQHF
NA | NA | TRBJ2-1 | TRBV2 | TGTGCCAGCAATCTGGACACCAACAATGAGCAGTTCTTC | CASNLDTNNEQFF
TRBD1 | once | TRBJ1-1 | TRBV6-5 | TGTGCCAGCAGTTACCTCGACAGGGGGATGACTGAAGCTTTCTTT | CASSYLDRGMTEAFF
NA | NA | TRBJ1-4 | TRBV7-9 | TGTGCCAGCAGCTTATCTGCGGGAGGTAATGAAAAACTGTTTTTT | CASSLSAGGNEKLFF
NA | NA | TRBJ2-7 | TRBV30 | TGTGCCTGGAGTGTACTTATAGAGCAGTACTTC | CAWSVLIEQYF
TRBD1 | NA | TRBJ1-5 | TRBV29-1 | TGCAGCGTTGAATTCGGCCCCGACAGGGGGATCCAGCATTTT | CSVEFGPDRGIQHF
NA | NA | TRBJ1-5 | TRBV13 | TGTGCCAGCAGCTTAGGGGGGAATAGCAATCAGCCCCAGCATTTT | CASSLGGNSNQPQHF
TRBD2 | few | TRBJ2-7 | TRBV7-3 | TGTGCCAGCAGCTTAAGGGCGGGAGGGTTACACGAGCAGTACTTC | CASSLRAGGLHEQYF
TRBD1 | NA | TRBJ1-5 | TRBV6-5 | TGTGCCAGCAGAATAACAGGGGTCGGGCAGCCCCAGCATTTT | CASRITGVGQPQHF
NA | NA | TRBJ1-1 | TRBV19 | TGTGCCAGTAGAGGAACGGGGCTAACTGAAGCTTTCTTT | CASRGTGLTEAFF
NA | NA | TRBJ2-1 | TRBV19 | TGTGCCAGTAGTACGAGACAGGCCGCCTACAATGAGCAGTTCTTC | CASSTRQAAYNEQFF
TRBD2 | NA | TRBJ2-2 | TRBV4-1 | TGCGCCAGCAGCCAAGAAGGCGGGAGAGCCGGGGAGCTGTTTTTT | CASSQEGGRAGELFF
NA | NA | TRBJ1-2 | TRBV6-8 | TGTGCCATTCCTCAAGGGGGGGATGATGACTATGGCTACACCTTC | CAIPQGGDDDYGYTF
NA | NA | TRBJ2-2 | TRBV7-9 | TGTGCCAGCAGCTTAGTAATCGGGGTGGCGGAGCTGTTTTTT | CASSLVIGVAELFF
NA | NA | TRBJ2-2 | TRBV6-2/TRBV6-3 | TGTGCCAGCAGTTTGGTCAGAAACACCGGGGGGCTGTTTTTT | CASSLVRNTGGLFF
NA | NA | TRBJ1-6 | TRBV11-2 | TGTGCCAGCAGCGAGCGACCCGGGAATTCACCCCTCCACTTT | CASSERPGNSPLHF
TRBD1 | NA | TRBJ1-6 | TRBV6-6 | TGTGCCAGCAGACCAGACAGGGGGCCTTCACCCCTCCACTTT | CASRPDRGPSPLHF
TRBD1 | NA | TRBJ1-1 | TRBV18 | TGTGCCAGCTCACCAAGTCGACAGGGGTTGAACACTGAAGCTTTCTTT | CASSPSRQGLNTEAFF
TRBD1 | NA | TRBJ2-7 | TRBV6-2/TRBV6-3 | TGTGCCAGCAGCATCGCCGGGACAGGTTCCTACGAGCAGTACTTC | CASSIAGTGSYEQYF
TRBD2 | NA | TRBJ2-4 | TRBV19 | TGTGCCAGTAGTCCGGGACTAGCGGGAGGGATCGGGGCCAAAAACATTCAGTACTTC | CASSPGLAGGIGAKNIQYF
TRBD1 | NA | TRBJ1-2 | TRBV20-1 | TGCAGTGCTAGTCTGACAGGGGCCTATGGCTACACCTTC | CSASLTGAYGYTF
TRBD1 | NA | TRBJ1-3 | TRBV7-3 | TGTGCCAGCAGCGCCAGCAGGGGGCCGGGAAACACCATATATTTT | CASSASRGPGNTIYF
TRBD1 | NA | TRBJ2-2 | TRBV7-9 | TGTGCCAGCAGCCTGGACAGGACGAGCGGGGAGCTGTTTTTT | CASSLDRTSGELFF
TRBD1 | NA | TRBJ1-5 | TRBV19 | TGTGCCAGTAGGCCGACAGGGGTCAATCAGCCCCAGCATTTT | CASRPTGVNQPQHF
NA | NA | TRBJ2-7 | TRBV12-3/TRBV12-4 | TGTGCCAGCAGTGTCTCAATCTACGAGCAGTACTTC | CASSVSIYEQYF
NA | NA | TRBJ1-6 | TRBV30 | TGTGCCTGGAGTGTGGTCCAGGGAGGATTTTCACCCCTCCACTTT | CAWSVVQGGFSPLHF
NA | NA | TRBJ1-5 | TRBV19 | TGTGCCAGTCGCAAAATAGATCTCGGCAATCAGCCCCAGCATTTT | CASRKIDLGNQPQHF
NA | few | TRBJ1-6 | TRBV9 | TGTGCCAGCAGCGTAGGAGGGGATAAGTCACCCCTCCACTTT | CASSVGGDKSPLHF
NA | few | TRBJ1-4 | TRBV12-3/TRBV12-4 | TGTGCCAGCAGACGGGAGCCCACTGAAAAACTGTTTTTT | CASRREPTEKLFF
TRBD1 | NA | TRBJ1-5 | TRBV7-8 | TGTGCCAGCAGCTTCTACACAGGGGAGGGGGATCAGCCCCAGCATTTT | CASSFYTGEGDQPQHF
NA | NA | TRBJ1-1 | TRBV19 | TGTGCCAGTAGTATCGGGGGCCCGGGCACTGAAGCTTTCTTT | CASSIGGPGTEAFF
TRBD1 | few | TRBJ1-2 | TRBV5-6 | TGTGCCAGCATCCGGACCCGAGGGGGCGCGATTGGCTATGGCTACACCTTC | CASIRTRGGAIGYGYTF